Listed below are T cell receptor beta chains from one sample, sequenced in a study of T-cell memory formation after mild COVID-19. TCRdb reprocessed the 5' RACE reads with MiXCR, giving one entry per CDR3 protein. The repertoire holds some 450,000 distinct CDR3 sequences, about 20% seen once, with roughly 8.4% in the top ten. Sequencing input: PBMCs or a T cell subset sorted from them (not recorded which). The receptors were sampled from an adult woman who had mild COVID-19 (a few samples of this study predate the infection). Cell type and time point are not known. Each CDR3 is given with its conserved first and last residue. The D gene is left open where the match is weak. For some rows the clone size is stated as once, few or many, or as a class when expanded; others skip it.

size	V	J	D	DNA	CDR3
many	TRBV7-9	TRBJ1-1	.	TGTGCCAGCAGCCCACGTAGAGTAGCTTTCTTT	CASSPRRVAFF
.	TRBV7-9	TRBJ1-2	TRBD1	TGTGCCAGCAGCCTCGACGGGACAGCTAACTATGGCTACACCTTC	CASSLDGTANYGYTF
.	TRBV7-9	TRBJ1-2	.	TGTGCCAGCAGCCGACTTGGGGGGGGGGAAGGCTACACCTTC	CASSRLGGGEGYTF
few	TRBV6-5	TRBJ1-2	.	TGTGCCAGCAGTTACGAGGGGGGAAGCGGCTACACCTTC	CASSYEGGSGYTF
few	TRBV6-1	TRBJ2-2	TRBD1	TGTGCCAGCAGTGGACAGGGGGACACCGGGGAGCTGTTTTTT	CASSGQGDTGELFF
.	TRBV24-1	TRBJ2-3	.	TGTGCCACCAGTGATTACAGAGTTACAGATACGCAGTATTTT	CATSDYRVTDTQYF
few	TRBV5-5	TRBJ2-7	.	TGTGCCAGCAGCTTGGTGGAGGGCAACCCCTACGAGCAGTACTTC	CASSLVEGNPYEQYF
few	TRBV6-2/TRBV6-3	TRBJ2-2	TRBD2	TGTGCCAGCAGAAGACTAGCGGCCGACACCGGGGAGCTGTTTTTT	CASRRLAADTGELFF
.	TRBV12-3/TRBV12-4	TRBJ2-3	TRBD2	TGTGCCAGCAGTCGCATTAGCGGGACAACAGATACGCAGTATTTT	CASSRISGTTDTQYF
.	TRBV6-2/TRBV6-3	TRBJ2-5	TRBD2	TGTGCCAGCAGTTACGGGGGAGCGGGAGAGTCGGAGACCCAGTACTTC	CASSYGGAGESETQYF
few	TRBV9	TRBJ1-1	.	TGTGCCAGCAGCGTAGCCCAGGGAGGAGGCACTGAAGCTTTCTTT	CASSVAQGGGTEAFF
many	TRBV24-1	TRBJ1-5	.	TGTGCCACCAGTGATGGGAACAATCAGCCCCAGCATTTT	CATSDGNNQPQHF
.	TRBV7-9	TRBJ1-2	TRBD1	TGTGCCAGCAGCCCGGAGACAGGGAACTATGGCTACACCTTC	CASSPETGNYGYTF
few	TRBV9	TRBJ2-3	TRBD2	TGTGCCAGCGGGGGGGACTGGGCAGATACGCAGTATTTT	CASGGDWADTQYF
.	TRBV20-1	TRBJ2-2	TRBD2	TGCAGTGCTAGGCTAGCGGGGGCCTACACCGGGGAGCTGTTTTTT	CSARLAGAYTGELFF
few	TRBV12-3/TRBV12-4	TRBJ2-1	.	TGTGCCAGCAGTTTAGTCACATACAATGAGCAGTTCTTC	CASSLVTYNEQFF
few	TRBV24-1	TRBJ2-3	.	TGTGCCACCAGACGACAGGGCACAGATACGCAGTATTTT	CATRRQGTDTQYF
.	TRBV20-1	TRBJ2-7	TRBD1	TGCAGTGCTAGAGATCGAGGGGGGACAGGGGTCGACGAGCAGTACTTC	CSARDRGGTGVDEQYF
.	TRBV4-1	TRBJ2-2	TRBD2	TGCGCCAGCAGCCCCCGCCCTGGACTAGCGGGGGGTCCGAACACCGGGGAGCTGTTTTTT	CASSPRPGLAGGPNTGELFF
few	TRBV5-4	TRBJ1-2	.	TGTGCCAGCAGCTTCTCACAGGGCGGCAACTATGGCTACACCTTC	CASSFSQGGNYGYTF
.	TRBV6-5	TRBJ2-7	.	TGTGCCAGCAGCCACGGGCTAGCGGAGCAGTACTTC	CASSHGLAEQYF
.	TRBV7-9	TRBJ2-3	.	TGTACCAGCAGCCCTTCCCAGCCCGGCCCGGCGCAGTATTTT	CTSSPSQPGPAQYF
.	TRBV5-1	TRBJ1-1	.	TGCGCCAGCAGCCCCGGGAGGGGCGAGAACACTGAAGCTTTCTTT	CASSPGRGENTEAFF
few	TRBV4-1	TRBJ2-3	.	TGCGCCAGCAGCCCCTTTGCTAGGGAAGATACGCAGTATTTT	CASSPFAREDTQYF
.	TRBV5-4	TRBJ1-2	.	TGTGCCAGCAGCTTGCCCCAAGGCTATGGCTACACCTTC	CASSLPQGYGYTF
.	TRBV5-1	TRBJ1-1	TRBD1	TGCGCCAGCAGCTTGGAAGGGGGCTACGGCACTGAAGCTTTCTTT	CASSLEGGYGTEAFF
.	TRBV12-3/TRBV12-4	TRBJ1-2	TRBD1	TGTGCCAGCAGGAATCCGGGACAGGGATCCTATGGCTACACCTTC	CASRNPGQGSYGYTF
.	TRBV19	TRBJ2-1	TRBD2	TGTGCCAGTAGTATTGGACTAGCGGGAGTAGGTGAGCAGTTCTTC	CASSIGLAGVGEQFF
few	TRBV15	TRBJ2-2	.	TGTGCCACCAGCCCTCGAAGAACGAACACCGGGGAGCTGTTTTTT	CATSPRRTNTGELFF
.	TRBV6-5	TRBJ1-4	TRBD1	TGTGCCAGCAGTTTAGTGGCAGGGGGAGAAAAACTGTTTTTT	CASSLVAGGEKLFF
.	TRBV5-1	TRBJ2-1	.	TGTGCTAGCAGCTCTGGGGGGTACAATGAGCAGTTCTTC	CASSSGGYNEQFF
few	TRBV15	TRBJ2-7	.	TGTGCCACCAGCGACTCGGGGGTCCTCTACGAGCAGTACTTC	CATSDSGVLYEQYF
.	TRBV20-1	TRBJ2-2	.	TGCAGTGCGTCGGGGGCCTGGCGCGGCACCGGGGAGCTGTTTTTT	CSASGAWRGTGELFF
.	TRBV12-3/TRBV12-4	TRBJ1-2	.	TGTGCCAGCAGTTCCCTATACGGTACCTCCCATGGCTACACCTTC	CASSSLYGTSHGYTF
.	TRBV20-1	TRBJ2-3	TRBD1	TGCAGTGCTAGAGAGGCAGGGGGCTCGGCCAATACGCAGTATTTT	CSAREAGGSANTQYF
.	TRBV2	TRBJ2-1	TRBD2	TGTGCCAGCAGTGGGGGTGGGGGACTAAGTTCCTACAATGAGCAGTTCTTC	CASSGGGGLSSYNEQFF
.	TRBV7-2	TRBJ2-2	.	TGTGCCAGCAGCTTATGGGTAGAAGCGTCCGGGGAGCTGTTTTTT	CASSLWVEASGELFF
.	TRBV2	TRBJ1-4	.	.	CASSEAQGTLASKNCFF